This entry describes one T cell receptor (beta chain). The data stem from a study of blood T cells in healthy people across ages. Germline CDR1 and CDR2: SGHTA and FQGTGA. V was clipped by 6 bases and J by 3 bases, with 11 bases between them. The CDR3 spans 14 residues. A second PCR of 7 to 11 cycles used a sample-barcoded 5' primer and a J-beta primer mix. Using its own MiXCR run on the 5' RACE reads, TCRdb lists one record per CDR3 protein. The table records 910,000 or so distinct CDR3 sequences, just over 50% of them present only once. This receptor was identified in a woman aged 60-70 years in good health. V is TRBV7-3 and J is TRBJ2-2, with a possible D match to TRBD2 (6 bases). Sequenced sample: blood. This CDR3 reads CASSWGVYTGELFF. CDR3 coding DNA: TGTGCCAGCAGTTGGGGGGTCTACACCGGGGAGCTGTTTTTT.